This TCR beta chain comes out of a study of cytomegalovirus exposure and HLA in healthy donors. The PCR ran on 60 Vbeta and 13 Jbeta primers. Method: immunoSEQ multiplex PCR; TCRdb's copy keeps in-frame clones and lacks some. The sample holds 100,000 to 150,000 clones, around 80% seen once. V was clipped by 0 bases and J by 5 bases; unmatched bases: 7. CDR3 length: 16 residues. From germline, CDR1 is LGHNT and CDR2 FRNRAP. The rearrangement uses TRBV12-5 and TRBJ2-3; TRBD2 matches 8 bases. This TCR was sampled from a woman younger than 30 in good health and CMV-seropositive. Sequencing was performed on PBMCs. DNA of the CDR3: TGTGCTAGTGGTTTGGTACTCGGGGGGGCGAGAGATACGCAGTATTTT. Translating it yields CASGLVLGGARDTQYF.